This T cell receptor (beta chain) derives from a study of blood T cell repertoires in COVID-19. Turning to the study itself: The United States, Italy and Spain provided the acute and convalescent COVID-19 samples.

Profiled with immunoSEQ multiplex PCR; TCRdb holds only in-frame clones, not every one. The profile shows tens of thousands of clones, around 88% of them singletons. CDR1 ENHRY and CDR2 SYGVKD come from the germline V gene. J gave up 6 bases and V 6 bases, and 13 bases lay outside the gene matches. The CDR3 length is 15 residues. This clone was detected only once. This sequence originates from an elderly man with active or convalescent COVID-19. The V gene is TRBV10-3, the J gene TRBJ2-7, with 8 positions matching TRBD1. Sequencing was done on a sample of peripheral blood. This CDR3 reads CAISLSTGVGSEQYF. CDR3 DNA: TGTGCCATCAGCCTTTCGACAGGGGTGGGTTCCGAGCAGTACTTC.